The 11 T cell receptor beta chains in this list originate from one sample, sequenced in a study of breast tumors, draining lymph nodes, adjacent tissues. The lymph nodes were axillary draining lymph nodes from breast cancer patients. Each CDR3 protein is one row after TCRdb ran MiXCR on the multiplex PCR reads. Of 130,000 or so distinct CDR3 sequences listed, 21% are singletons. Sample: axillary lymph node tissue. These receptors were obtained from a female donor with breast cancer. Some clones in this sample may be carry-over from other donors' samples.

Details on this clonotype: A much larger clonotype is one base distant, so this may be a read error. The chain has TRBV2 and TRBJ2-1, with 12 bases lining up with TRBD2. CDR1 is SNHLY and CDR2 is FYNNEI in the germline V gene. The CDR3 extends over 16 amino acids. Trimming at V came to 6 bases and at J to 5 bases, leaving 8 bases not matched to a gene. This CDR3 reads CASSLRRLAGDNEQFF. Written as DNA, the CDR3 is TGTGCCAGCAGCCTAAGGCGACTAGCGGGAGACAATGAGCAGTTCTTC.

This clonotype came up many times. The V and J genes are TRBV5-1 and TRBJ2-2, with D tentatively TRBD1 (6 bases). V was cut by 7 bases and J by 5 bases, with 15 bases left in between. Looked up from germline, CDR1 is SGHRS and CDR2 is YFSETQ. This CDR3 has 14 residues. Here the CDR3 reads CASSQGLGTGELFF. The DNA of the CDR3 is TGCGCCAGCTCCCAGGGGCTTGGGACCGGGGAGCTGTTTTTT. The full variable domain, with the rest looked up from reference TRBV5-1 and TRBJ2-2, is KAGVTQTPRYLIKTRGQQVTLSCSPISGHRSVSWYQQTPGQGLQFLFEYFSETQRNKGNFPGRFSGRQFSNSRSEMNVSTLELGDSALYLCASSQGLGTGELFFGEGSRLTVL.

This clonotype came up many times. This chain uses TRBV9 with TRBJ2-3, with D possibly matching TRBD2 (5 bases). Between the trimmed V and J ends, which lost 4 bases and 0 bases, there was a span of 9 bases. Per germline, CDR1 SGDLS and CDR2 YYNGEE. The CDR3 runs 14 residues. Here the CDR3 reads CASSPRTSTDTQYF. The CDR3 DNA reads TGTGCCAGCAGCCCGCGGACTAGCACAGATACGCAGTATTTT.

This clonotype was seen many times. This chain joins TRBV19 and TRBJ2-5, with 10 bases fitting TRBD1. The V and J ends lost 5 bases and 7 bases, in that order; junction bases with no gene match: 7. This CDR3 region has 14 residues. The germline gives CDR1 LNHDA, CDR2 SQIVND (reference sequence). In nucleotides, the CDR3 is TGTGCCAGTAGTGAGACAGGGGGCTTAGTGACCCAGTACTTC. Protein sequence: CASSETGGLVTQYF.

This clonotype was found many times. The chain links TRBV29-1 to TRBJ2-7; no clear D gene. CDR3 length: 13 residues. The germline V gene encodes CDR1 SQVTM and CDR2 ANQGSEA. Trimming removed 1 base from V and 2 bases from J, with 9 bases in between. The CDR3 DNA is TGCAGCGTTGAAGGTCAGATTCCCTACGAGCAGTACTTC. Translation: CSVEGQIPYEQYF.

Turning to this clonotype: Being one base from a much bigger clone, this may be a read error. The chain uses TRBV6-5 and TRBJ2-7, with 13 bases identical to TRBD2. The CDR3 loop spans 14 amino acids. Germline values: CDR1 MNHEY, CDR2 SVGAGI. CDR3 nucleotide sequence: TGTGCCAGCGGAACTAGCGGGAGGGCCTACGAGCGGTACTTC. Encoded protein: CASGTSGRAYERYF.

This clonotype was seen repeatedly, ten times or more. This rearrangement joins TRBV29-1 to TRBJ2-2; D is unclear. The germline V gene encodes CDR1 SQVTM and CDR2 ANQGSEA. The CDR3 contains 13 residues. The V and J ends lost 3 bases and 6 bases respectively, with 11 bases between them. For the CDR3, the DNA is TGCAGCGTTGATATTAAGACGTCCGGGGAGCTGTTTTTT. Translated, it gives CSVDIKTSGELFF.

This clonotype was seen many times. V is TRBV5-6 and J is TRBJ2-7; 9 positions agree with TRBD2. With V trimmed by 6 bases and J by 7 bases, 14 bases remained unmatched. The CDR3 totals 15 residues. The germline gives CDR1 SGHDT, CDR2 YYEEEE. The CDR3 sequence: CASTYWASGMREQYF. The CDR3 DNA reads TGTGCCAGCACCTATTGGGCTAGCGGGATGCGAGAGCAGTACTTC.

The V gene is TRBV19, the J gene TRBJ2-1; 7 bases map to TRBD2. Germline V lookup: CDR1 LNHDA, CDR2 SQIVND (reference sequence). V trimming: 0 bases; J trimming: 3 bases; junction bases outside the gene matches: 11. CDR3 length: 18 residues. Written as DNA, the CDR3 is TGTGCCAGTAGTATAGAGGCGCCTAGCGGCAACCTCTACAATGAGCAGTTCTTC. This gives the protein CASSIEAPSGNLYNEQFF.

This clonotype was found many times. The chain combines TRBV7-9 with TRBJ2-5; 8 bases are a match to TRBD2. The CDR3 covers 15 residues. Trimming took 3 bases from V and 4 from J; bases not matched to a gene: 7. Looked up from germline, CDR1 is SEHNR and CDR2 is FQNEAQ (reference sequence). The CDR3 coding sequence is TGTGCCAGCAGCTTGGAAGGGCTAGCGGGAGAGACCCAGTACTTC. This translates into CASSLEGLAGETQYF.

V is TRBV6-5 and J is TRBJ1-1; D is possibly TRBD1 (6 bases). This CDR3 is 16 amino acids long. Germline-derived CDR1 and CDR2 are MNHEY and SVGAGI. Trimming took off 2 bases at V and 1 base at J, with 14 bases between the two ends. The CDR3 DNA follows: TGTGCCAGCAGTTACAACTTGGGGGGGCCGAACACTGAAGCTTTCTTT. It yields the protein CASSYNLGGPNTEAFF.